The 29 T cell receptor beta chains below were found in one sample sequenced in a study of cytomegalovirus exposure and HLA in healthy donors. The PCR made use of 60 Vbeta and 13 Jbeta primers. Profiled with immunoSEQ multiplex PCR; TCRdb holds only in-frame clones, not every one. Here the sample spans about 130,000 clones, just over 70% being singletons. The sequenced material came from PBMCs. The receptors here all came from a woman in her sixties in good health and CMV-seropositive.

The rearrangement uses TRBV5-4 and TRBJ2-5; 7 bases map to TRBD1. The tail of the sequence fits TRBJ2-7 better, so the J call may be wrong. Germline V lookup: CDR1 SGHNT, CDR2 YYREEE (reference sequence). The CDR3 is made up of 14 amino acids. The CDR3 sequence: CASSPQGPPSEQYF. The CDR3 nucleotides read TGTGCCAGCAGCCCACAGGGGCCCCCCTCCGAGCAGTACTTC.

The rearrangement uses TRBV19 and TRBJ2-7, with 9 bases fitting TRBD1. J was trimmed by 1 base and V by 6 bases; bases with no gene match: 7. The CDR3 covers 15 residues. The germline gives CDR1 LNHDA, CDR2 SQIVND (reference sequence). This CDR3 is CASSLSGQGSYEQYF. The CDR3 DNA reads TGTGCCAGTAGCTTATCGGGACAGGGATCCTACGAGCAGTACTTC. The full variable domain, completed using reference TRBV19 and TRBJ2-7, is DGGITQSPKYLFRKEGQNVTLSCEQNLNHDAMYWYRQDPGQGLRLIYYSQIVNDFQKGDIAEGYSVSREKKESFPLTVTSAQKNPTAFYLCASSLSGQGSYEQYFGPGTRLTVT.

The genes are TRBV19 and TRBJ1-1; D is uncertain. The CDR3 is made up of 13 amino acids. Looked up from germline, CDR1 is LNHDA and CDR2 is SQIVND (reference sequence). The V end lost 7 bases, the J end lost 0 bases, and 9 bases lay between the germline ends. The DNA for the CDR3 is TGTGCCAGTACCCTATTCATGAACACTGAAGCTTTCTTT. It translates to CASTLFMNTEAFF.

This clone has a single count. This chain joins TRBV7-3 and TRBJ2-7; tentatively, D is TRBD1 (6 bases). Germline V gives CDR1 SGHTA, CDR2 FQGTGA. This CDR3 has 15 amino acids. Trimming removed 2 bases at V and 3 bases at J, with 14 bases between. As DNA, the CDR3 is TGTGCCAGCAGCTTAGATCCAGGGGAGTTCTACGAGCAGTACTTC. It encodes CASSLDPGEFYEQYF. Looking up the rest from reference TRBV7-3 and TRBJ2-7 gives the full variable domain: GAGVSQTPSNKVTEKGKYVELRCDPISGHTALYWYRQSLGQGPEFLIYFQGTGAADDSGLPNDRFFAVRPEGSVSTLKIQRTERGDSAVYLCASSLDPGEFYEQYFGPGTRLTVT.

This chain uses TRBV19 with TRBJ2-1; a weak D match, TRBD1 (6 bases). V was clipped by 10 bases and J by 0 bases, with 16 bases between them. The germline CDR1 and CDR2 sequences are LNHDA and SQIVND (reference sequence). The CDR3 runs 15 residues. CDR3 in DNA: TGTGCCACGTGGGACATCCGGAGCTCCTACAATGAGCAGTTCTTC. It yields the protein CATWDIRSSYNEQFF.

The genes are TRBV7-2 and TRBJ1-5; TRBD1 agrees at 7 bases. Germline assignment: CDR1 SGHTA and CDR2 FQGNSA. This CDR3 contains 14 residues. V lost 4 bases, J lost 3 bases, and 3 bases stayed unmatched. The CDR3 loop is CASSSGQVNQPQHF. In DNA form, the CDR3 reads TGTGCCAGCAGCTCCGGACAGGTCAATCAGCCCCAGCATTTT.

The gene calls are TRBV7-9 and TRBJ1-2, with D possibly matching TRBD1 (6 bases). Trimming left V 5 bases short and J 3 bases short, with 7 bases between. CDR3 length: 12 amino acids. CDR1 is SEHNR, CDR2 FQNEAQ, per germline (reference sequence). Written as DNA, the CDR3 is TGTGCCAGCAGCCGGACAGACTATGGCTACACCTTC. It is translated as CASSRTDYGYTF.

V and J are TRBV5-1 and TRBJ1-1; TRBD1 might be the D (6 bases). This CDR3 contains 14 residues. The V end was cut by 6 bases, the J end by 0 bases, with 12 bases between. CDR1 SGHRS and CDR2 YFSETQ come from the germline V gene. CDR3 bases: TGCGCCAGCACCAGAGGACAGATGAACACTGAAGCTTTCTTT. This translates into CASTRGQMNTEAFF.

V and J are TRBV27 and TRBJ2-7; 7 bases match TRBD1. Germline V gives CDR1 MNHEY, CDR2 SMNVEV (reference sequence). The CDR3 loop spans 12 amino acids. Trimming at V came to 4 bases and at J to 9 bases, leaving 6 bases not matched to a gene. CDR3 sequence: CASSSTGPGQYF. CDR3 DNA sequence: TGTGCCAGCAGTTCGACAGGGCCCGGGCAGTACTTC.

This clone was counted only a few times. The V and J genes are TRBV11-3 and TRBJ2-7, with D possibly TRBD1 on 6 matching bases. The V end lost 4 bases, the J end lost 2 bases, and 9 bases lay between the germline ends. CDR3 size: 13 residues. CDR1 SGHNT and CDR2 YENEEA come from the germline V gene. The CDR3 here is CASSSGQTYEQYF. The CDR3 nucleotides are TGTGCCAGCAGCTCCGGACAGACCTACGAGCAGTACTTC.

The V call is TRBV5-1, the J call TRBJ2-7; perhaps TRBD1 as D (6 bases). The CDR3 sequence is 16 residues long. V was clipped by 5 bases and J by 0 bases, with 18 bases between them. In germline, CDR1 is SGHRS, CDR2 YFSETQ. The CDR3 sequence: CASRITLGTSSYEQYF. CDR3 coding DNA: TGCGCCAGCAGAATAACCCTCGGGACATCCTCCTACGAGCAGTACTTC. Full variable domain (missing parts from reference TRBV5-1 and TRBJ2-7): KAGVTQTPRYLIKTRGQQVTLSCSPISGHRSVSWYQQTPGQGLQFLFEYFSETQRNKGNFPGRFSGRQFSNSRSEMNVSTLELGDSALYLCASRITLGTSSYEQYFGPGTRLTVT.

V gene TRBV5-1 combines with J gene TRBJ2-7; 7 nucleotides align to TRBD1. V lost 2 bases and J lost 4; bases outside the gene matches: 6. The germline V gene has CDR1 SGHRS and CDR2 YFSETQ. The CDR3 is 14 residues long. The CDR3 spells CASSLGQVKYEQYF. The CDR3 DNA follows: TGCGCCAGCAGCTTAGGACAGGTAAAGTACGAGCAGTACTTC.

This clone was counted a few times. V is TRBV6-1 and J is TRBJ2-7, with D maybe TRBD2 (6 bases). Germline V gene lookup returns CDR1 MNHNS and CDR2 SASEGT. This CDR3 has 15 residues. V was pared by 7 bases and J by 6 bases, with 22 bases between. For the CDR3, the DNA is TGTGCCAGCACCCGCATCGCGGGACTGGGCGTCGAGCAGTACTTC. This translates into CASTRIAGLGVEQYF.

This chain links TRBV5-8 with TRBJ1-5; D possibly corresponds to TRBD1 (6 bases). From germline, CDR1 is SGHTS and CDR2 YDEGEE. CDR3 length: 15 amino acids. Trimming pared 6 bases from V and 2 bases from J, leaving 15 bases between. In DNA, the CDR3 is TGTGCCAGCACCGAGGGGGGGGCTGGCAATCAGCCCCAGCATTTT. Its protein is CASTEGGAGNQPQHF.

This clone was counted only a few times. V and J are TRBV29-1 and TRBJ1-1; TRBD1 matches at 8 bases. Per germline, CDR1 SQVTM and CDR2 ANQGSEA. Trimming took 6 bases from V and 3 from J; bases not matched to a gene: 6. This CDR3 region has 13 residues. The DNA of the CDR3 is TGCAGCGTAGTACAGGGGGTACACACTGAAGCTTTCTTT. Translating it yields CSVVQGVHTEAFF.

This clone appeared a single time. V usage is TRBV28 and J usage is TRBJ2-1; D remains unclear. The V gene's germline CDR1 is MDHEN and CDR2 SYDVKM. V was clipped by 2 bases and J by 0 bases, with 8 bases between them. This CDR3 is built from 15 residues. DNA for the CDR3: TGTGCCAGCAGTTTAGCCGGGTTCTCCTACAATGAGCAGTTCTTC. This codes for CASSLAGFSYNEQFF.

V and J are TRBV7-3 and TRBJ2-1, with 7 bases that match TRBD2. V gave up 0 bases and J gave up 5 bases; unmatched junction bases: 4. Per germline, CDR1 SGHTA and CDR2 FQGTGA. The CDR3 is 15 amino acids. The CDR3 region is CASSLTRGEDNEQFF. CDR3 bases: TGTGCCAGCAGCTTAACACGGGGGGAGGACAATGAGCAGTTCTTC.

The rearrangement joins TRBV6-6 to TRBJ2-1; TRBD2 is a possible D gene (5 bases). V was cut by 4 bases and J by 6 bases, with 7 bases left in between. In germline, CDR1 is MNHNY, CDR2 SVGAGI (reference sequence). CDR3 length equals 12 residues. The CDR3 loop is CASSSGFNEQFF. CDR3 DNA: TGTGCCAGCAGTTCGGGGTTCAATGAGCAGTTCTTC.

This chain joins TRBV7-7 and TRBJ2-1, with D perhaps TRBD2 (6 bases). Germline V gives CDR1 SSHAT, CDR2 FNYEAQ (reference sequence). This CDR3 is 13 amino acids long. V lost 5 bases and J lost 7, with 12 bases in between. The CDR3 is CASSIARGNEQFF. As DNA, the CDR3 is TGTGCCAGCAGCATCGCTCGGGGGAATGAGCAGTTCTTC.

This clone was counted only a few times. The chain uses TRBV18 and TRBJ1-4; the match to TRBD1 covers 7 bases. CDR1 is KGHSH, CDR2 LQKENI, per germline. J lost 8 bases, V lost 4 bases, and 10 bases had no gene match. This CDR3 region has 15 residues. The chain's CDR3 is CASSQSTGAGEKLFF. In DNA, the CDR3 is TGTGCCAGCTCACAATCTACAGGGGCGGGGGAAAAACTGTTTTTT.

This clone appeared once. The CDR3 region has the DNA TGTGCCAGCAGCTCCCCAGCGGCTACAGGGTTGGCTTTCTTT. This sequence encodes CASSSPAATGLAFF. The gene calls are TRBV6-5 and TRBJ1-1, with D possibly being TRBD1 (6 bases). Per germline, CDR1 MNHEY and CDR2 SVGAGI. V lost 6 bases to trimming and J lost 11 bases, with 22 bases between them. CDR3 length: 14 residues.

The V call is TRBV7-8, the J call TRBJ2-3; 9 positions agree with TRBD2. The CDR3 sequence is 17 residues long. Germline CDR1 reads SGHVS; CDR2 reads FQNEAQ. The J segment lost 2 bases and the V segment lost 2 bases, leaving 8 bases of the junction unmatched. CDR3 loop: CASSLRGGGGSTDTQYF. CDR3 in DNA: TGTGCCAGCAGCTTACGGGGCGGGGGGGGTTCCACAGATACGCAGTATTTT. Supplemented by reference TRBV7-8 and TRBJ2-3, the full variable domain reads GAGVSQSPRYKVAKRGQDVALRCDPISGHVSLFWYQQALGQGPEFLTYFQNEAQLDKSGLPSDRFFAERPEGSVSTLKIQRTQQEDSAVYLCASSLRGGGGSTDTQYFGPGTRLTVL.

J is TRBJ2-7 and V is TRBV9; 8 nucleotides agree with TRBD2. Germline values: CDR1 SGDLS, CDR2 YYNGEE. This CDR3 is 15 amino acids long. The V and J ends lost 6 bases and 4 bases, in that order; junction bases with no gene match: 12. DNA of the CDR3: TGTGCCAGCAATCTGGCGGGGCTAGCGGGTTACGAGCAGTACTTC. This gives the protein CASNLAGLAGYEQYF.

This chain uses TRBV9 with TRBJ1-2; D may be TRBD1 (5 bases). Looked up from germline, CDR1 is SGDLS and CDR2 is YYNGEE. CDR3 length: 16 residues. V was clipped by 0 bases and J by 4 bases, with 16 bases between them. CDR3 DNA: TGTGCCAGCAGCGTAGAAGGACCCTTGGGGCCCTATGGCTACACCTTC. Translated, it gives CASSVEGPLGPYGYTF.

J is TRBJ1-2 and V is TRBV7-9; D gene ambiguous. The germline V gene has CDR1 SEHNR and CDR2 FQNEAQ (reference sequence). This CDR3 comprises 14 residues. V lost 5 bases and J lost 0, with 10 bases in between. This CDR3 is CASSPLFSNYGYTF. The DNA of the CDR3 is TGTGCCAGCAGCCCTCTATTCTCTAACTATGGCTACACCTTC.

V is TRBV7-9 and J is TRBJ2-3; D might be TRBD2 (5 bases). The CDR3 is made up of 13 amino acids. Germline-derived CDR1 and CDR2 are SEHNR and FQNEAQ (reference sequence). The V end was cut by 7 bases, the J end by 3 bases, with 11 bases between. CDR3 coding DNA: TGTGCCAGCACCTCCCGGGGAACAGATACGCAGTATTTT. Protein sequence: CASTSRGTDTQYF.

This chain joins TRBV7-3 and TRBJ1-1; D gene ambiguous. Germline V gene data show CDR1 as SGHTA and CDR2 as FQGTGA. The CDR3 runs to 15 residues. V was shortened by 6 bases and J by 1 base, with 15 bases between the two germline ends. The CDR3 is CASRETVGANTEAFF. The CDR3 nucleotides are TGTGCCAGCAGAGAAACAGTAGGCGCGAACACTGAAGCTTTCTTT.

The chain joins TRBV11-2 to TRBJ2-3; TRBD1 aligns across 8 bases. The V and J ends lost 2 bases and 4 bases, in that order; junction bases with no gene match: 5. The CDR3 is made up of 15 amino acids. Germline V gene data show CDR1 as SGHAT and CDR2 as FQNNGV. The CDR3 nucleotides read TGTGCCAGCAGCTTATTTCAGGGGGCCGCAGATACGCAGTATTTT. Translation gives CASSLFQGAADTQYF.

This chain links TRBV19 with TRBJ2-6, with D perhaps TRBD2 (5 bases). The germline V gene encodes CDR1 LNHDA and CDR2 SQIVND (reference sequence). The CDR3 is 20 amino acids. The germline V and J ends were trimmed by 3 bases and 0 bases, with 21 bases remaining between them. As DNA, the CDR3 is TGTGCCAGTAGTATGAGGTTAGGAGGCAGCGGATACTCTGGGGCCAACGTCCTGACTTTC. It is translated as CASSMRLGGSGYSGANVLTF.